This T cell receptor (beta chain) derives from a study of PD-L1 blockade in urothelial cancer. Study background: Men with urothelial cancer arising in the bladder made up about 85% of the roughly 30 patients. Across blood samples, T cells had a median count of around 140,000.

Germline V lookup: CDR1 SNHLY, CDR2 FYNNEI. With 0 bases removed from V and 7 bases from J, the gap between germline ends came to 12 bases. The CDR3 loop spans 14 amino acids. Synthetic analogs of TCR templates were spiked into every PCR. Produced via immunoSEQ multiplex PCR; TCRdb's table is partial and in-frame only. The table includes more than 40,000 clones, roughly four fifths detected once. Regarding time point: peripheral blood 6 weeks after treatment start. Sample: PBMCs, taken around atezolizumab (anti-PD-L1) treatment. V and J are TRBV2 and TRBJ1-2; D gene uncertain. The sequence derives from a man aged 55-75 years with urothelial cancer. CDR3 sequence (DNA): TGTGCCAGCAGTGAAGCTTCCGGGGTAGGTGGCTACACCTTC. Its protein product is CASSEASGVGGYTF. Full variable domain (outside the CDR3, taken from reference TRBV2 and TRBJ1-2): EPEVTQTPSHQVTQMGQEVILRCVPISNHLYFYWYRQILGQKVEFLVSFYNNEISEKSEIFDDQFSVERPDGSNFTLKIRSTKLEDSAMYFCASSEASGVGGYTFGSGTRLTVV.